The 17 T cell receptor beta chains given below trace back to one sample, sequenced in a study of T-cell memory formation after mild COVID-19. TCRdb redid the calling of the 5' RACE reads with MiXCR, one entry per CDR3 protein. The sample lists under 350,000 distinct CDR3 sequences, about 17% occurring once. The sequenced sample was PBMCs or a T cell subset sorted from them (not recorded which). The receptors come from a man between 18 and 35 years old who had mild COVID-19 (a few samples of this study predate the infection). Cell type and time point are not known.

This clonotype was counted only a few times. The CDR3 is CASSYSTVRSFACHF. For the CDR3, the DNA is TGTGCCAGCAGTTACTCCACAGTGCGAAGTTTTGCATGCCATTTT. J is TRBJ1-5 and V is TRBV6-2 or TRBV6-3; D gene uncertain. Looked up from germline, CDR1 is MNHEY and CDR2 is SVGEGT. V gave up 0 bases and J gave up 16 bases, with 22 bases separating them. The CDR3 extends over 15 amino acids.

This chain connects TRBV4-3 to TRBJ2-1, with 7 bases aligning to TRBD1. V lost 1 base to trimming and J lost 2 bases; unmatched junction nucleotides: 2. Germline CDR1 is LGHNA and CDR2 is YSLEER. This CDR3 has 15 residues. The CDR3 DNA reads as TGCGCCAGCAGCCAAGGACAGGGCCCCTACAATGAGCAGTTCTTC. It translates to CASSQGQGPYNEQFF.

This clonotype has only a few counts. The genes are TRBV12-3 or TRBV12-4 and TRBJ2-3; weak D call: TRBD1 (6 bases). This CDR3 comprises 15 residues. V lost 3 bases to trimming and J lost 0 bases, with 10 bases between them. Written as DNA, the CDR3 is TGTGCCAGCAGTTTGTACAGGGCTAGCACAGATACGCAGTATTTT. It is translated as CASSLYRASTDTQYF.

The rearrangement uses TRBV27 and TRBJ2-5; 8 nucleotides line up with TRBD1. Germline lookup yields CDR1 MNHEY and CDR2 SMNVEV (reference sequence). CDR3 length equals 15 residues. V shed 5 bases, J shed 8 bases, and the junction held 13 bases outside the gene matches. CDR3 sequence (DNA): TGTGCCAGCAGTCCCGAGACAGGGGACCCCCGTACCCAGTACTTC. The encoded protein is CASSPETGDPRTQYF.

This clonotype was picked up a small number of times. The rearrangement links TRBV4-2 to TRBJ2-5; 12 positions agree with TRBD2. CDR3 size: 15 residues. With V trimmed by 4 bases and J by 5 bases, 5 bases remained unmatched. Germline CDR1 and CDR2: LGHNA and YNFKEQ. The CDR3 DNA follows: TGTGCCAGCAGCCGCTCTAGCGGGGGGGCCGAGACCCAGTACTTC. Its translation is CASSRSSGGAETQYF.

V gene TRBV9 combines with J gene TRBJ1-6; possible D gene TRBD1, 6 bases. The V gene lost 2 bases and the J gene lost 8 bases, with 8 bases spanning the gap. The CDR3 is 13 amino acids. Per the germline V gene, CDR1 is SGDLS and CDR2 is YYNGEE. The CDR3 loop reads CASSVGQHSPLHF. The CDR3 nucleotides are TGTGCCAGCAGCGTGGGACAACATTCACCCCTCCACTTT.

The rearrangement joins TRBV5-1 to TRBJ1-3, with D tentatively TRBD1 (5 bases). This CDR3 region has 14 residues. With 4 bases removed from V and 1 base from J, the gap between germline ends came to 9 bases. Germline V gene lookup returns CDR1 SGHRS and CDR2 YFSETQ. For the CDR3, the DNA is TGCGCCAGCAGCGACGACAGATCTGGAAACACCATATATTTT. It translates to CASSDDRSGNTIYF. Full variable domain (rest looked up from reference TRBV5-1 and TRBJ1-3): KAGVTQTPRYLIKTRGQQVTLSCSPISGHRSVSWYQQTPGQGLQFLFEYFSETQRNKGNFPGRFSGRQFSNSRSEMNVSTLELGDSALYLCASSDDRSGNTIYFGEGSWLTVV.

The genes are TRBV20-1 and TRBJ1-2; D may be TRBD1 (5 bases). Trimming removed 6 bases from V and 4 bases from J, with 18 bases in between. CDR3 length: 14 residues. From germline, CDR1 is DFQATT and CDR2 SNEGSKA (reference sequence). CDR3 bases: TGCAGTGCGGAACACTGGGGGGGGAGCTATGGCTACACCTTC. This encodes CSAEHWGGSYGYTF.

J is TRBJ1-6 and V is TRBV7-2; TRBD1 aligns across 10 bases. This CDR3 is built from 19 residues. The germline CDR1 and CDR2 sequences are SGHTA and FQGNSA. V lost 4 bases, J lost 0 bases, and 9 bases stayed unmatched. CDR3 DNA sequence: TGTGCCAGCAGCTCCCCCCGGGACAGGGGTAGCTCCTATAATTCACCCCTCCACTTT. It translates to CASSSPRDRGSSYNSPLHF. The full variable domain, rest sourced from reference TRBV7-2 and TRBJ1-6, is GAGVSQSPSNKVTEKGKDVELRCDPISGHTALYWYRQSLGQGLEFLIYFQGNSAPDKSGLPSDRFSAERTGGSVSTLTIQRTQQEDSAVYLCASSSPRDRGSSYNSPLHFGNGTRLTVT.

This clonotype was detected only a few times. For the CDR3, the DNA is TGTGCCACCAGCAGGGGAGGACAGGGTTACGAAAAACTGTTTTTT. It translates to CATSRGGQGYEKLFF. This chain links TRBV15 with TRBJ1-4, with 8 bases aligning to TRBD1. Germline-derived CDR1 and CDR2 are LNHNV and YYDKDF (reference sequence). After removal of 3 bases from V and 8 bases from J, the junction contained 8 bases not matched to a gene. This CDR3 spans 15 amino acids.

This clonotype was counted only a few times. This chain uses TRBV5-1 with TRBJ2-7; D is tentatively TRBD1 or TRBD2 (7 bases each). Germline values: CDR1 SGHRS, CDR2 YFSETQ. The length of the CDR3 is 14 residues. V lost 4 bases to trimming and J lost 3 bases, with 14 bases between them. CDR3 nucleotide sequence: TGCGCCAGCAGCGTTCAGGGGGGGCACTACGAGCAGTACGTC. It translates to CASSVQGGHYEQYV.

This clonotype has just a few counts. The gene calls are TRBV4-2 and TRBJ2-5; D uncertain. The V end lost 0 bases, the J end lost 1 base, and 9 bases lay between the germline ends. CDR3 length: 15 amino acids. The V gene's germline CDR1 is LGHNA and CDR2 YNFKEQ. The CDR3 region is CASSQDLTGQETQYF. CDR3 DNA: TGTGCCAGCAGCCAAGATCTAACGGGCCAAGAGACCCAGTACTTC.

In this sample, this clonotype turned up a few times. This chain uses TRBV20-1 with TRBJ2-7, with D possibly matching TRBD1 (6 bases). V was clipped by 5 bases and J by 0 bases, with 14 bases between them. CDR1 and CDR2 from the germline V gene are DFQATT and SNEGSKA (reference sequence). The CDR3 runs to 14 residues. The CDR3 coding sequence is TGCAGTGCTGCCGACAGGATCAGCTCCTACGAGCAGTACTTC. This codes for CSAADRISSYEQYF.

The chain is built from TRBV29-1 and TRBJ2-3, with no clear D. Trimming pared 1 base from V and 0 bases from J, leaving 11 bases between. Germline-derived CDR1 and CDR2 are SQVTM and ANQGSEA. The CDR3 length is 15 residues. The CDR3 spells CSVEVTGYSTDTQYF. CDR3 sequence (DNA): TGCAGCGTTGAAGTCACCGGATATAGCACAGATACGCAGTATTTT.

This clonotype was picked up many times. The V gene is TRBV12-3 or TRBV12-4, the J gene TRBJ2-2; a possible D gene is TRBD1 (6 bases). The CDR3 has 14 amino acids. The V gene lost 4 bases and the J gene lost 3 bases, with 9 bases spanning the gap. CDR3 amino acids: CASSSNRDTGELFF. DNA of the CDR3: TGTGCCAGCAGTTCCAACAGGGACACCGGGGAGCTGTTTTTT.

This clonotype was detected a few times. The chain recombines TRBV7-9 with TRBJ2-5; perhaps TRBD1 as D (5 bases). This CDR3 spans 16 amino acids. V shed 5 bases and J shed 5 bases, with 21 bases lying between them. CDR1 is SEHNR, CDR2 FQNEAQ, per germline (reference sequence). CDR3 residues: CASSEKGAATFETQYF. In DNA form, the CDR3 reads TGTGCCAGCAGCGAAAAAGGGGCAGCCACCTTCGAGACCCAGTACTTC. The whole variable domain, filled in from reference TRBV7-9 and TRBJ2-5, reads DTGVSQNPRHKITKRGQNVTFRCDPISEHNRLYWYRQTLGQGPEFLTYFQNEAQLEKSRLLSDRFSAERPKGSFSTLEIQRTEQGDSAMYLCASSEKGAATFETQYFGPGTRLLVL.

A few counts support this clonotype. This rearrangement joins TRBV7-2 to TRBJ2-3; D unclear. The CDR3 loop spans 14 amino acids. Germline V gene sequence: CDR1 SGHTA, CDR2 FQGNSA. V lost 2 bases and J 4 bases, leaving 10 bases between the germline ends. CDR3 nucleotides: TGTGCCAGCAGCTTACTCTCAAACCCAGATACGCAGTATTTT. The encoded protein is CASSLLSNPDTQYF. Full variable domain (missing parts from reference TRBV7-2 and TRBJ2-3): GAGVSQSPSNKVTEKGKDVELRCDPISGHTALYWYRQSLGQGLEFLIYFQGNSAPDKSGLPSDRFSAERTGGSVSTLTIQRTQQEDSAVYLCASSLLSNPDTQYFGPGTRLTVL.